The 13 T cell receptor beta chains below were found in one sample sequenced in a study of cytomegalovirus exposure and HLA in healthy donors. The PCR used 60 Vbeta and 13 Jbeta primers. Here immunoSEQ multiplex PCR was the method, and the copy in TCRdb shows in-frame clones only, minus some. Among some 150,000 clones listed, 50% to 75% were seen once. The sequenced sample consisted of PBMCs. The source of these receptors is a woman aged 35 to 49 in good health and CMV-seronegative.

The V call is TRBV9, the J call TRBJ1-2; 9 bases fit TRBD1. There are 15 residues in the CDR3. The V gene's germline CDR1 is SGDLS and CDR2 YYNGEE. Germline trimming cut 3 bases from V and 8 bases from J; bases unmatched to any gene: 11. CDR3 DNA sequence: TGTGCCAGCAGCGGAAGACAGGGGGGGGCGAGAGGCTACACCTTC. This gives the protein CASSGRQGGARGYTF.

This clone has just one count. Lacking the conserved final phenylalanine or tryptophan, this CDR3 likely reflects a read error. V and J are TRBV30 and TRBJ1-1; a weak D match, TRBD1 (6 bases). The V and J ends lost 5 bases and 6 bases respectively, with 25 bases between them. CDR3 length equals 16 residues. CDR1 is GTSNPN, CDR2 SVGIG, per germline (reference sequence). The CDR3, as DNA: TGTGCCTGGGTTCTTGCGCCGAGAGACAGGATCCCTGAAGCTTTCTCT. It codes for CAWVLAPRDRIPEAFS.

This clone occurred a few times. J is TRBJ1-2 and V is TRBV7-9; 10 nucleotides agree with TRBD1. From germline, CDR1 is SEHNR and CDR2 FQNEAQ (reference sequence). The CDR3 has 19 residues. The V gene end was trimmed by 3 bases and the J gene end by 8 bases; junction bases not matched to a gene: 21. The CDR3 reads CASSFETGGAEHWERGYTF. CDR3 DNA: TGTGCCAGCAGCTTCGAGACAGGGGGCGCGGAACATTGGGAGAGGGGCTACACCTTC.

The rearrangement joins TRBV2 to TRBJ2-7; 8 bases are a match to TRBD1. Trimming at V came to 8 bases and at J to 6 bases, leaving 3 bases not matched to a gene. This CDR3 has 11 residues. Looked up from germline, CDR1 is SNHLY and CDR2 is FYNNEI. The DNA for the CDR3 is TGTGCCAGCGGGACAGGCGGCGAGCAGTACTTC. This codes for CASGTGGEQYF.

This clone has only a few counts. The genes are TRBV6-5 and TRBJ1-2, with D possibly being TRBD1 (5 bases). CDR3 length: 16 residues. Germline V gene sequence: CDR1 MNHEY, CDR2 SVGAGI. V lost 2 bases to trimming and J lost 11 bases, with 24 bases between them. CDR3 nucleotide sequence: TGTGCCAGCAGTTACGCCTGGGGCCGCGGTTCTATGCGATACACCTTC. Protein sequence: CASSYAWGRGSMRYTF.

The chain has TRBV6-5 and TRBJ2-5; possibly TRBD2 for D (7 bases). Trimming pared 4 bases from V and 10 bases from J, leaving 19 bases between. CDR1 and CDR2 (germline): MNHEY, SVGAGI. The CDR3 is made up of 14 amino acids. CDR3: CASSSQPGGQVQYF. The CDR3 nucleotides read TGTGCCAGCAGTTCTCAGCCCGGGGGGCAGGTCCAGTACTTC.

The chain is built from TRBV30 and TRBJ1-1; D is undetermined. Germline loops: CDR1 GTSNPN, CDR2 SVGIG (reference sequence). Trimming took off 2 bases at V and 6 bases at J, with 7 bases between the two ends. The CDR3 is 11 amino acids. The CDR3 DNA sequence: TGTGCCTGGAGTCCCCAGTCTGAAGCTTTCTTT. It yields the protein CAWSPQSEAFF.

The rearrangement joins TRBV6-4 to TRBJ2-3, with D unclear. Trimming shortened V by 6 bases and J by 5 bases, and 12 bases separated the two germline ends. Per the germline V gene, CDR1 is MRHNA and CDR2 is SNTAGT. The length of the CDR3 is 13 residues. The CDR3 coding sequence is TGTGCCAGCAGCCGAGAGTTGAGAGATACGCAGTATTTT. As protein: CASSRELRDTQYF.

V is TRBV1 and J is TRBJ2-3; TRBD1, the table's D call, was not compared with the DNA. TRBV1 is a known pseudogene. The CDR3 covers 16 residues. CDR3 in amino acids: CTSSQDPRGCTDTQYF. CDR3 DNA: TGCACCAGCAGCCAAGACCCTAGGGGGTGTACAGATACGCAGTATTTT.

The rearrangement joins TRBV6-6 to TRBJ2-2, with unresolved D. The CDR3 is made up of 14 amino acids. The ends were cut back, 7 bases at V and 1 base at J, with 10 bases in the middle. The germline CDR1 and CDR2 sequences are MNHNY and SVGAGI (reference sequence). The CDR3 sequence is CASTRPQNTGELFF. The CDR3 DNA follows: TGTGCCAGCACCAGGCCCCAGAACACCGGGGAGCTGTTTTTT.

The chain couples TRBV4-1 to TRBJ1-2, with D hard to call. This CDR3 is 15 amino acids long. Germline V gives CDR1 MGHRA, CDR2 YSYEKL. Between the trimmed V and J ends, which lost 1 base and 5 bases, there was a span of 14 bases. CDR3 in amino acids: CASSQGTTGGYGYTF. DNA for the CDR3: TGCGCCAGCAGCCAAGGAACTACCGGCGGGTATGGCTACACCTTC.

J is TRBJ2-2 and V is TRBV29-1; 10 nucleotides line up with TRBD1. Trimming took 3 bases from V and 6 from J; bases not matched to a gene: 7. CDR1 is SQVTM, CDR2 ANQGSEA, per germline. The CDR3 has 15 residues. The CDR3 DNA follows: TGCAGCGTTGAGGGGCGGGACAGGGGCGCCGGGGAGCTGTTTTTT. Amino acids: CSVEGRDRGAGELFF.

This chain joins TRBV18 and TRBJ1-4; D may be TRBD1 (5 bases). CDR3 length: 15 residues. Trimming cost V 1 base and J 3 bases, with 9 bases left between them. Germline V gene data show CDR1 as KGHSH and CDR2 as LQKENI. The CDR3 sequence is CASSPQGKANEKLFF. The CDR3 coding sequence is TGTGCCAGCTCACCACAGGGGAAGGCTAATGAAAAACTGTTTTTT.